This T cell receptor beta chain was sequenced in a study of blood T cell repertoires in COVID-19. Overall study: Material from acute and convalescent COVID-19 was sourced from the United States, Italy and Spain. PBMCs, B-cell-depleted T cells, or T cells provided the cDNA or gDNA that made up the material.

Only in-frame clones appear in the TCRdb table, and some are missing; sequencing was by immunoSEQ multiplex PCR. The data contain 150,000 to 180,000 clones, about 79% of them singletons. This clonotype was sampled from a woman between 45 and 65 years old with acute or convalescent COVID-19. The sequencing sample was made of peripheral blood.

The CDR3 DNA follows: TGTGCCAGCAGTCAGCAGGGGATCTCCTATGGCTACACCTTC. Amino acid sequence: CASSQQGISYGYTF. V gene TRBV27 combines with J gene TRBJ1-2, with TRBD1 as a possible D gene (6 bases). CDR1 MNHEY and CDR2 SMNVEV come from the germline V gene (reference sequence). The CDR3 is 14 residues long. Trimming stripped 5 bases from V and 4 bases from J, with 14 bases between.